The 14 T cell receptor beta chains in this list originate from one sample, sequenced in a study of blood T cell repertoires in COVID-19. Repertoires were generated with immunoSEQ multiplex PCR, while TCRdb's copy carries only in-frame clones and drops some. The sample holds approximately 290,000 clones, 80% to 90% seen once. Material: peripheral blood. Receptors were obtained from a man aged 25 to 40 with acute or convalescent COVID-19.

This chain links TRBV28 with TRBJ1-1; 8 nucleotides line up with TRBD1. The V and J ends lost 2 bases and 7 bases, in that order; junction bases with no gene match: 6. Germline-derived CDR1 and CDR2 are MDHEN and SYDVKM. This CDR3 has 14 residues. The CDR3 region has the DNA TGTGCCAGCAGTTTAGGACAGGGCAGGAATGAAGCTTTCTTT. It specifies CASSLGQGRNEAFF.

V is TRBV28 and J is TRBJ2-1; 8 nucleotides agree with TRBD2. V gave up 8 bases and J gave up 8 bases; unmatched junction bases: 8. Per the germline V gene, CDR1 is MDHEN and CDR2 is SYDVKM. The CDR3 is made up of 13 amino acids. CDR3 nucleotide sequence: TGTGCCAGCGGGGGGACTAGTACCTATGAGCAGTTCTTC. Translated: CASGGTSTYEQFF.

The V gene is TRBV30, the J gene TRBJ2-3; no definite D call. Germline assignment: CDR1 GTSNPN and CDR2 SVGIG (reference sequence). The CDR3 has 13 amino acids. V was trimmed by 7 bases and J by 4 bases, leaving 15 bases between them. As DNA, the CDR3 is TGTGCCTTCAAACTCGGAGTGGCAGATACGCAGTATTTT. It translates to CAFKLGVADTQYF.

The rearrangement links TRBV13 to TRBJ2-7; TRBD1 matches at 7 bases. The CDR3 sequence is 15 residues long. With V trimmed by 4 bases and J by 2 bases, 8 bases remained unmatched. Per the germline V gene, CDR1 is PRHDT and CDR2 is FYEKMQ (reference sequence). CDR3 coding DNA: TGTGCCAGCAGCTCAAACACAGGGGATACCTACGAGCAGTACTTC. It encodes CASSSNTGDTYEQYF.

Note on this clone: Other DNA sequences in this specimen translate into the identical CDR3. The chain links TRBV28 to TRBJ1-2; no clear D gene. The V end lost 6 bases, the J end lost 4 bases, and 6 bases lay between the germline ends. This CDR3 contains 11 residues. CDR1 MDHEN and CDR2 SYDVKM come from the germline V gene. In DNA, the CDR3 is TGTGCCAGCAGCCTACGCTATGGCTACACCTTC. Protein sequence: CASSLRYGYTF.

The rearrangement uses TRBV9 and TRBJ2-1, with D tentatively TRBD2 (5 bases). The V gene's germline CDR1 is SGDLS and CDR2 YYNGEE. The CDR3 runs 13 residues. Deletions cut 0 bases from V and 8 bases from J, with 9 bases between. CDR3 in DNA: TGTGCCAGCAGCGTAGATCGGGGTTATGAGCAGTTCTTC. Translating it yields CASSVDRGYEQFF.

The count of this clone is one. The CDR3 DNA reads as TGTGCCACCAGCACGGGACACAGCTCTGGAAACACCATATATTTT. Residues: CATSTGHSSGNTIYF. The chain has TRBV15 and TRBJ1-3; D perhaps matches TRBD1 (6 bases). The CDR3 contains 15 residues. Deletions cut 4 bases from V and 0 bases from J, with 10 bases between. Germline V gene lookup returns CDR1 LNHNV and CDR2 YYDKDF (reference sequence). The variable domain in full, with the rest retrieved from reference TRBV15 and TRBJ1-3, is DAMVIQNPRYQVTQFGKPVTLSCSQTLNHNVMYWYQQKSSQAPKLLFHYYDKDFNNEADTPDNFQSRRPNTSFCFLDIRSPGLGDTAMYLCATSTGHSSGNTIYFGEGSWLTVV.

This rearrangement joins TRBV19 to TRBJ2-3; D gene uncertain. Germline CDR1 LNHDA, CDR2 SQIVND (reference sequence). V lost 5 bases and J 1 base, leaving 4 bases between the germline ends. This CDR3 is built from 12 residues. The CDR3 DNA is TGTGCCAGTAGTGGGCGCACAGATACGCAGTATTTT. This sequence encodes CASSGRTDTQYF.

The CDR3 nucleotides are TGTGCCTGGAGAATCGTACGGACATTGAACACTGAAGCTTTCTTT. Translating it yields CAWRIVRTLNTEAFF. The genes are TRBV30 and TRBJ1-1; the D gene is possibly TRBD1 (5 bases). V lost 3 bases, J lost 0 bases, and 14 bases lay in between. The CDR3 has 15 amino acids. The germline V gene has CDR1 GTSNPN and CDR2 SVGIG (reference sequence).

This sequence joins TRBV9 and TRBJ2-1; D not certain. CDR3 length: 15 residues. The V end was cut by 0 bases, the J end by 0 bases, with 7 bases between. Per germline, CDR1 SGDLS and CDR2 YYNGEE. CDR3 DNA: TGTGCCAGCAGCGTAGTTGGTAGCTCCTACAATGAGCAGTTCTTC. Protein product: CASSVVGSSYNEQFF.

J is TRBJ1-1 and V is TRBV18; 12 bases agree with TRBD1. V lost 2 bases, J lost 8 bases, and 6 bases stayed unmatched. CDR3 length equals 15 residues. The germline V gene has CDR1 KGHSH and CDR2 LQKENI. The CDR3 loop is CASSPGDRGPGEAFF. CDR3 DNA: TGTGCCAGCTCACCAGGGGACAGGGGGCCAGGAGAAGCTTTCTTT.

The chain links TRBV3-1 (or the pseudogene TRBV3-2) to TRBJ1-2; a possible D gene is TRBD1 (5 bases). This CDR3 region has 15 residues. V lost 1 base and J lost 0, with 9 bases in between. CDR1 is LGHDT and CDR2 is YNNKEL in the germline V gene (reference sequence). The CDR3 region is CASSQGGRANYGYTF. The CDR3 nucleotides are TGTGCCAGCAGCCAAGGGGGCAGGGCTAACTATGGCTACACCTTC.

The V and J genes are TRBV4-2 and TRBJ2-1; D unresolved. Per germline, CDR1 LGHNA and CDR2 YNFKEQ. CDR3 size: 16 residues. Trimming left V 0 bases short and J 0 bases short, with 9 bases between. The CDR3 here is CASSQEPGYSYNEQFF. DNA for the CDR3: TGTGCCAGCAGCCAAGAGCCAGGTTACTCCTACAATGAGCAGTTCTTC.

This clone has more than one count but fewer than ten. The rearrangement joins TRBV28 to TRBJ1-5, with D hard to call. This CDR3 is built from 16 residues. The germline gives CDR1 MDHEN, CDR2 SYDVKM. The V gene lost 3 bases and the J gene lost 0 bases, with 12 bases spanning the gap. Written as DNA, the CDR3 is TGTGCCAGCAGTTTCTACAGCAGCTATAGCAATCAGCCCCAGCATTTT. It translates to CASSFYSSYSNQPQHF.